The 9 T cell receptor beta chains reported below all come from one sample, sequenced in a study of blood T cell repertoires in COVID-19. TCRdb's table, derived via immunoSEQ multiplex PCR, lists solely in-frame clones and lacks some. The table has 120,000 to 150,000 clones, more than 60% seen once. Sequencing input: peripheral blood. The receptors come from a man aged 45-65 years with acute or convalescent COVID-19.

This clone was detected many times. This chain uses TRBV5-4 with TRBJ1-1; TRBD1 matches at 10 bases. This CDR3 spans 14 amino acids. Trimming removed 4 bases from V and 13 bases from J; junction bases left unmatched: 13. The germline CDR1 and CDR2 sequences are SGHNT and YYREEE (reference sequence). The CDR3, as DNA: TGTGCCAGCAGCAAGACCGGGACAGGGGCTGGGGGTTTCTTT. Protein: CASSKTGTGAGGFF. Full variable domain (missing parts from reference TRBV5-4 and TRBJ1-1): ETGVTQSPTHLIKTRGQQVTLRCSSQSGHNTVSWYQQALGQGPQFIFQYYREEENGRGNFPPRFSGLQFPNYSSELNVNALELDDSALYLCASSKTGTGAGGFFGQGTRLTVV.

This rearrangement joins TRBV7-9 to TRBJ1-2; possibly TRBD1 for D (6 bases). Germline CDR1 is SEHNR and CDR2 is FQNEAQ (reference sequence). V was pared by 0 bases and J by 7 bases, with 15 bases between. This CDR3 comprises 15 residues. This chain's CDR3 is CASSLASQGNSGYTF. CDR3 DNA: TGTGCCAGCAGCTTAGCTTCCCAGGGGAATAGTGGCTACACCTTC.

The rearrangement joins TRBV19 to TRBJ1-2; possibly TRBD1 for D (5 bases). CDR3 length: 14 residues. V dropped 3 bases and J dropped 2 bases, with 10 bases sitting between them. Germline lookup yields CDR1 LNHDA and CDR2 SQIVND (reference sequence). The CDR3 region has the DNA TGTGCCAGTAGTATCAGGGTTAGGAACTATGGCTACACCTTC. Translated, it gives CASSIRVRNYGYTF.

By share, this clone counts as medium-sized. This sequence joins TRBV6-5 and TRBJ1-2; D is unclear. From germline, CDR1 is MNHEY and CDR2 SVGAGI. The CDR3 sequence is 11 residues long. Trimming pared 4 bases from V and 8 bases from J, leaving 8 bases between. This CDR3 is CASSSSLGYTF. The CDR3 nucleotides are TGTGCCAGCAGTTCCTCTCTGGGCTACACCTTC.

V is TRBV28 and J is TRBJ1-2; D unclear. V lost 7 bases to trimming and J lost 13 bases, with 19 bases between them. CDR3 length: 12 amino acids. Germline values: CDR1 MDHEN, CDR2 SYDVKM. The CDR3 DNA follows: TGTGCCAGCACCCCTTCCGGCCTCCCGGGCACCTTC. Protein product: CASTPSGLPGTF.

The J gene is TRBJ1-4, the V gene TRBV15, with D unresolved. Deletions cut 1 base from V and 3 bases from J, with 12 bases between. CDR3 length: 16 amino acids. CDR1 and CDR2 (germline): LNHNV, YYDKDF (reference sequence). CDR3 bases: TGTGCCACCAGCAGAGGAGGGAATGGGGCTAATGAAAAACTGTTTTTT. It translates to CATSRGGNGANEKLFF. Full variable domain (outside the CDR3, taken from reference TRBV15 and TRBJ1-4): DAMVIQNPRYQVTQFGKPVTLSCSQTLNHNVMYWYQQKSSQAPKLLFHYYDKDFNNEADTPDNFQSRRPNTSFCFLDIRSPGLGDTAMYLCATSRGGNGANEKLFFGSGTQLSVL.

The chain is built from TRBV7-7 and TRBJ2-5, with D possibly TRBD2 on 7 matching bases. Germline CDR1 SSHAT, CDR2 FNYEAQ (reference sequence). V gave up 5 bases and J gave up 4 bases, with 17 bases separating them. This CDR3 contains 15 residues. For the CDR3, the DNA is TGTGCCAGCAGCCCAAGGGGGGGGAGGGGAGAGACCCAGTACTTC. It is translated as CASSPRGGRGETQYF.

This chain joins TRBV18 and TRBJ2-7, with D uncertain. V dropped 6 bases and J dropped 5 bases, with 14 bases sitting between them. Germline values: CDR1 KGHSH, CDR2 LQKENI. The CDR3 is 13 amino acids. The CDR3: CASSLKSAHEQYF. The CDR3 DNA reads as TGTGCCAGCTCGCTGAAAAGCGCCCACGAGCAGTACTTC. Based on the CDR3 plus reference TRBV18 and TRBJ2-7, the full variable domain is NAGVMQNPRHLVRRRGQEARLRCSPMKGHSHVYWYRQLPEEGLKFMVYLQKENIIDESGMPKERFSAEFPKEGPSILRIQQVVRGDSAAYFCASSLKSAHEQYFGPGTRLTVT.

The DNA of the CDR3 is TGCGCCAGCAGAACCGGGACATCGAACACTGAAGCTTTCTTT. It yields the protein CASRTGTSNTEAFF. The gene calls are TRBV5-1 and TRBJ1-1, with D possibly matching TRBD1 (6 bases). Germline V gene lookup returns CDR1 SGHRS and CDR2 YFSETQ. CDR3 length: 14 amino acids. The V and J ends lost 5 bases and 1 base respectively, with 12 bases between them.